The rows below give T cell receptor beta chains drawn from one sample of a study of cytomegalovirus exposure and HLA in healthy donors. The method was immunoSEQ multiplex PCR; TCRdb's version includes in-frame clones alone and lacks a portion of them. The table lists about 38,000 clones, approximately 70% of them singletons. Sample: PBMCs. Receptor source: a man aged 25 to 40 in good health and CMV-seronegative. Both conserved end residues are part of each CDR3. D genes are given only for firm matches. Not every row has a clone size; where given, it reads once, few, many or a size class.

j_call | d_call | clone_size | v_call | cdr3_aa | cdr3_nt
TRBJ2-3 | TRBD1 | . | TRBV11-2 | CASSLKNRGTDTQYF | TGTGCCAGCAGCTTAAAGAACAGGGGGACAGATACGCAGTATTTT
TRBJ2-7 | . | . | TRBV25-1 | CASRSGRTYEQYF | TGTGCCAGCAGGAGCGGACGAACCTACGAGCAGTACTTC
TRBJ2-3 | TRBD1 | once | TRBV5-4 | CASSGTGRGTDTQYF | TGTGCCAGCAGCGGGACAGGACGAGGTACAGATACGCAGTATTTT
TRBJ2-4 | . | . | TRBV25-1 | CASSDGGDSLSAKNIQYF | TGTGCCAGCAGTGACGGGGGGGACAGCCTTTCAGCCAAAAACATTCAGTACTTC
TRBJ2-6 | . | . | TRBV2 | CASSTSGAGGANVLTF | TGTGCCAGCAGCACCTCGGGTGCGGGTGGGGCCAACGTCCTGACTTTC
TRBJ1-1 | . | . | TRBV4-2 | CASSLGQGQGHTEAFF | TGTGCCAGCAGCCTCGGGCAGGGGCAGGGACACACTGAAGCTTTCTTT
TRBJ2-7 | . | . | TRBV6-5 | CASSPGLTYEQYF | TGTGCCAGCAGTCCCGGACTCACCTACGAGCAGTACTTC
TRBJ1-1 | TRBD1 | . | TRBV15 | CATSGIGGATEAFF | TGTGCCACCAGCGGGATAGGGGGCGCGACTGAAGCTTTCTTT
TRBJ1-1 | . | . | TRBV5-6 | CASRVRSADLNTEAFF | TGTGCCAGCAGGGTGAGGTCGGCGGACTTGAACACTGAAGCTTTCTTT
TRBJ2-7 | TRBD1 | . | TRBV5-1 | CASSWTGYDEQYF | TGCGCCAGCAGTTGGACAGGCTACGACGAGCAGTACTTC
TRBJ2-3 | . | . | TRBV11-2 | CASSETSTQYF | TGTGCCAGCAGCGAGACTAGTACGCAGTATTTT
TRBJ2-1 | . | few | TRBV6-5 | CASSTGFNEQFF | TGTGCCAGCAGCACAGGGTTTAATGAGCAGTTCTTC
TRBJ1-2 | . | . | TRBV28 | CASSPGRQYGYTF | TGTGCCAGCAGTCCAGGCCGGCAGTATGGCTACACCTTC
TRBJ2-3 | . | few | TRBV25-1 | CASTPLGTDTQYF | TGTGCCAGCACCCCACTTGGCACAGATACGCAGTATTTT
TRBJ1-5 | TRBD1 | . | TRBV6-1 | CASRQTGVQPQHF | TGTGCCTCGAGACAGACAGGGGTTCAGCCCCAGCATTTT
TRBJ2-5 | TRBD2 | . | TRBV7-6 | CASSLEAGGPRLVTQYF | TGTGCCAGCAGCTTAGAAGCGGGGGGGCCGCGTTTAGTGACCCAGTACTTC
TRBJ1-2 | . | . | TRBV15 | CATSTTNQGSPLYGYTF | TGTGCCACCAGCACCACCAACCAGGGGAGCCCTCTCTATGGCTACACCTTC
TRBJ2-7 | TRBD2 | . | TRBV2 | CASRLTSGASSYEQYF | TGTGCCAGCCGCCTTACTAGCGGAGCTAGCTCCTACGAGCAGTACTTC
TRBJ2-3 | TRBD1 | few | TRBV7-6 | CASGATGLQDTQYF | TGTGCCAGCGGGGCGACAGGGCTACAAGATACGCAGTATTTT
TRBJ1-5 | . | . | TRBV7-9 | CASSLGTGSTNQPQHF | TGTGCCAGCAGCTTAGGGACCGGGAGTACCAATCAGCCCCAGCATTTT
TRBJ2-3 | . | medium-sized | TRBV7-9 | CASSATLGTDTQYF | TGTGCCAGCAGCGCCACACTAGGCACAGATACGCAGTATTTT
TRBJ1-1 | . | few | TRBV18 | CASSHQGLFRGNDLNTEAFF | TGTGCCAGCTCGCACCAAGGGTTATTCAGGGGCAACGACCTGAACACTGAAGCTTTCTTT
TRBJ2-1 | TRBD1 | . | TRBV29-1 | CSVEDPQGANEQFF | TGCAGCGTTGAAGATCCCCAGGGGGCCAATGAGCAGTTCTTC
TRBJ2-7 | TRBD1 | once | TRBV7-9 | CASSRQGGQEQYF | TGTGCCAGCAGCCGACAGGGTGGTCAGGAGCAGTACTTC
TRBJ1-1 | TRBD1 | . | TRBV2 | CASSPGQSTEAFF | TGTGCCAGCAGTCCGGGACAGTCCACTGAAGCTTTCTTT
TRBJ1-1 | . | . | TRBV7-9 | CASSYHGGTEAFF | TGTGCCAGCAGCTATCATGGGGGGACTGAAGCTTTCTTT
TRBJ2-5 | TRBD2 | once | TRBV5-4 | CASSLMRGGKTQYF | TGTGCCAGCAGCTTGATGCGGGGGGGAAAAACCCAGTACTTC
TRBJ1-2 | . | once | TRBV2 | CASSVKQDYGYTF | TGTGCCAGCAGTGTTAAACAGGACTATGGCTACACCTTC